The sequence of this T cell receptor beta chain was determined in a study of cytomegalovirus exposure and HLA in healthy donors. About this clone: As yet, its antigen is unknown.

Study observations and caveats: Evidence from a later analysis indicated that most CMV-associated TCR beta chains looked HLA-restricted. Sequencing likely generated an artifact that appeared as a cluster of highly shared sequence variants. A later analysis linked a missense DCLRE1C variant to TCR beta V- and J-gene trimming. An analysis done earlier found most TCR beta V segments productive about 87% or about 30% of the time.

Amplification used 60 Vbeta primers and 13 Jbeta primers. Assay: immunoSEQ multiplex PCR; the TCRdb copy retains only in-frame clones and omits some. The sample consists of over 150,000 clones, approximately 81% of them appearing once. The V and J ends lost 7 bases and 4 bases respectively, with 20 bases between them. Germline lookup yields CDR1 SGHRS and CDR2 YFSETQ. The CDR3 contains 15 residues. The receptor comes from a male donor in good health and CMV-seronegative. Sequenced material: PBMCs. The chain has TRBV5-1 and TRBJ1-1; D unclear. This CDR3 is CASRVGSRGSTEAFF. CDR3 in DNA: TGCGCCAGCCGAGTGGGGAGCCGGGGAAGCACTGAAGCTTTCTTT.